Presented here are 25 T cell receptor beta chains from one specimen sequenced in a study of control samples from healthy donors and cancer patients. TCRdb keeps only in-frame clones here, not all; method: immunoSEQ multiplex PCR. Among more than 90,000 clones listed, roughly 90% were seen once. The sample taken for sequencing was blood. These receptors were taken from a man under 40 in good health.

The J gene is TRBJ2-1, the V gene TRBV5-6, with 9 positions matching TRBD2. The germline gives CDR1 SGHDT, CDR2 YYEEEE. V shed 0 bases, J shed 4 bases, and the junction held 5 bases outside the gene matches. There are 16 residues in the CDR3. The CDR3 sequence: CASSLALAGRYNEQFF. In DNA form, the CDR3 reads TGTGCCAGCAGCTTGGCCCTAGCGGGACGATACAATGAGCAGTTCTTC.

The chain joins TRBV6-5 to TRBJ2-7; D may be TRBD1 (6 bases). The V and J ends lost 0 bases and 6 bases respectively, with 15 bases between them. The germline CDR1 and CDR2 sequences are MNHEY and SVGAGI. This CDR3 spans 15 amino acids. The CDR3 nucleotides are TGTGCCAGCAGTTACTCGACCCAGGGGTTATTCGAGCAGTACTTC. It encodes CASSYSTQGLFEQYF.

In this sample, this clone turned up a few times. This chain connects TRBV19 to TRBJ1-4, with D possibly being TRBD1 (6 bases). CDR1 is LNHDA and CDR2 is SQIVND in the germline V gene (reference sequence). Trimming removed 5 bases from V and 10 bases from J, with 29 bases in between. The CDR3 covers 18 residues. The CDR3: CASSPPGAPGGMFGKLFF. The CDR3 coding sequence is TGTGCCAGTAGTCCCCCGGGGGCCCCCGGCGGGATGTTTGGAAAACTGTTTTTT.

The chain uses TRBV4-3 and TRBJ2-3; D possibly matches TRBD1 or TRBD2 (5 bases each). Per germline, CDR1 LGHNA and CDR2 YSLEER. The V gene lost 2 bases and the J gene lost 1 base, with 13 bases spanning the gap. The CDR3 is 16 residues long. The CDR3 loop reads CASSQHLRDGTDTQYF. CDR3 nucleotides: TGCGCCAGCAGCCAACACCTGAGGGACGGCACAGATACGCAGTATTTT.

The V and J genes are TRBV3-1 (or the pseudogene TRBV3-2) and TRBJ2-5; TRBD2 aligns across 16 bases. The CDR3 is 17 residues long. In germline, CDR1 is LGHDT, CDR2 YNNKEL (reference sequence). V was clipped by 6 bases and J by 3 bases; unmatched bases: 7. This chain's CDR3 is CASSKGLAGGREETQYF. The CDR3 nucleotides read TGTGCCAGCAGTAAGGGACTAGCGGGGGGGCGTGAAGAGACCCAGTACTTC.

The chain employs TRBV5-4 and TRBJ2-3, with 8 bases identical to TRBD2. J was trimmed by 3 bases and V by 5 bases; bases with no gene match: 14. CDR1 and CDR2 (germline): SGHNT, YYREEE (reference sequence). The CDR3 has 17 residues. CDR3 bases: TGTGCCAGCAGACGTGACCCGCGGGGGGCCGAAACAGATACGCAGTATTTT. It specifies CASRRDPRGAETDTQYF.

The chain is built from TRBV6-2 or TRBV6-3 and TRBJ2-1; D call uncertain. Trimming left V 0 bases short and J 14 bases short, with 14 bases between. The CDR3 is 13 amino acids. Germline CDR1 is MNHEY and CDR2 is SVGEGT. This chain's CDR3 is CASSYSEQMYKFF. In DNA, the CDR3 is TGTGCCAGCAGTTACTCGGAACAGATGTATAAGTTCTTC.

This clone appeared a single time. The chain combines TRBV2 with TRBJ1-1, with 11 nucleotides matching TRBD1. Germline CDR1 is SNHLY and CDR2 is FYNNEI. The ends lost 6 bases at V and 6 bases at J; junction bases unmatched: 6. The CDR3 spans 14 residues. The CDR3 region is CASRPGQGAAEAFF. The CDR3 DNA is TGTGCCAGCAGGCCCGGACAGGGGGCGGCTGAAGCTTTCTTT.

DNA of the CDR3: TGTGCCAGCAGAAGGACAGGGACACACGATACGCAGTATTTT. Residues: CASRRTGTHDTQYF. V gene TRBV6-5 combines with J gene TRBJ2-3; the match to TRBD1 covers 8 bases. Germline lookup yields CDR1 MNHEY and CDR2 SVGAGI. CDR3 size: 14 residues. After removal of 6 bases from V and 6 bases from J, the junction contained 8 bases not matched to a gene.

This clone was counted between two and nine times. CDR3 in DNA: TGTGCCAGCAGCTTCTGGGACGGGAACAATGAGCAGTTCTTC. This sequence encodes CASSFWDGNNEQFF. This chain uses TRBV13 with TRBJ2-1; D is possibly TRBD1 or TRBD2 (5 bases each). The CDR3 contains 14 residues. Germline loops: CDR1 PRHDT, CDR2 FYEKMQ (reference sequence). Trimming removed 3 bases from V and 5 bases from J, with 11 bases in between.

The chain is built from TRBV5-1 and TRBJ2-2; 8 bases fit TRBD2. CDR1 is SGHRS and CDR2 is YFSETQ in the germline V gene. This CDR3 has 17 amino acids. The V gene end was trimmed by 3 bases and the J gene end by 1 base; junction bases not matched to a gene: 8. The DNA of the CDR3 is TGCGCCAGCAGCTCCGGTGTACTAGCGGTGAACACCGGGGAGCTGTTTTTT. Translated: CASSSGVLAVNTGELFF.

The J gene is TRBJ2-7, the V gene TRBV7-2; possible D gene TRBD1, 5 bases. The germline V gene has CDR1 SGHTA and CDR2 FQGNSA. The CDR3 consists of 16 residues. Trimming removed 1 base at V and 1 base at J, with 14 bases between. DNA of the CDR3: TGTGCCAGCAGCTTAGGGGGCGGTGGGGCGTCCTACGAGCAGTACTTC. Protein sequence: CASSLGGGGASYEQYF.

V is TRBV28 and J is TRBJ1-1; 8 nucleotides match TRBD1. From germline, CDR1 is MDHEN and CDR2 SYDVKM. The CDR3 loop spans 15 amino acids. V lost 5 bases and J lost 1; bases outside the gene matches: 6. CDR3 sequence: CASSPTTGANTEAFF. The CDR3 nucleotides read TGTGCCAGCAGTCCGACGACAGGGGCGAACACTGAAGCTTTCTTT.

The CDR3 nucleotides are TGTGCCAGCAGTTTAGCCCAAGAGACCCAGTACTTC. Its protein product is CASSLAQETQYF. This chain links TRBV28 with TRBJ2-5, with unresolved D. The CDR3 runs to 12 residues. CDR1 and CDR2 from the germline V gene are MDHEN and SYDVKM. V shed 2 bases and J shed 1 base, with 2 bases lying between them.

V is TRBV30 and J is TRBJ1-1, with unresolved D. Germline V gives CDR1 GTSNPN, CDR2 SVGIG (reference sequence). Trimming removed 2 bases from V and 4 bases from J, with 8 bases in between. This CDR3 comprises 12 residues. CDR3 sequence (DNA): TGTGCCTGGAGTTTTCCAGGCACTGAAGCTTTCTTT. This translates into CAWSFPGTEAFF.

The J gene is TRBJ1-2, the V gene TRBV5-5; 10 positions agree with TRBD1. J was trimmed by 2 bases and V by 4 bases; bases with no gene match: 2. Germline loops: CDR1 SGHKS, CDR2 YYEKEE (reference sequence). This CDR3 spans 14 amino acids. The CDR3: CASSVGQGNYGYTF. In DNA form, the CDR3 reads TGTGCCAGCAGCGTGGGACAGGGGAACTATGGCTACACCTTC. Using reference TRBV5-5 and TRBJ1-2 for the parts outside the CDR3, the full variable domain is DAGVTQSPTHLIKTRGQQVTLRCSPISGHKSVSWYQQVLGQGPQFIFQYYEKEERGRGNFPDRFSARQFPNYSSELNVNALLLGDSALYLCASSVGQGNYGYTFGSGTRLTVV.

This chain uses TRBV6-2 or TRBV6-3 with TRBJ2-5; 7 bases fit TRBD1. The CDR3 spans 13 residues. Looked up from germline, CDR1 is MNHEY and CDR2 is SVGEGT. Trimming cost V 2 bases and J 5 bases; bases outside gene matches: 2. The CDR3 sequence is CASSYTTGETQYF. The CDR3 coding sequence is TGTGCCAGCAGTTACACGACAGGGGAGACCCAGTACTTC.

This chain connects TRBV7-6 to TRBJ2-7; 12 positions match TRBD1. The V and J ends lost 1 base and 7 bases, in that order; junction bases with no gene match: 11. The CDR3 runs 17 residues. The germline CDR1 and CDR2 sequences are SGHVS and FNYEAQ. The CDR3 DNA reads TGTGCCAGCAGCTTAGATTGGTCGGGACAGGGGGCGGATGAGCAGTACTTC. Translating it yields CASSLDWSGQGADEQYF.

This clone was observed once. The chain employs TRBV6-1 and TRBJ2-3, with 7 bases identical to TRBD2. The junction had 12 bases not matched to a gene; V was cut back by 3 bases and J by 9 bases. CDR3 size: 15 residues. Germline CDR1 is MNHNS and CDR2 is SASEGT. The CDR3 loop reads CASSDWGGSVGTQYF. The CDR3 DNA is TGTGCCAGCAGTGATTGGGGGGGTTCTGTTGGGACGCAGTATTTT.

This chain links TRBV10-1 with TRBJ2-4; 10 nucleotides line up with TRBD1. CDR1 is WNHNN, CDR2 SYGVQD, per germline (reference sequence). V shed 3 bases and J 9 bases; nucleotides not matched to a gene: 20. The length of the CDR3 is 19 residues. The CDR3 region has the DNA TGCGCCAGCAGTGACCTGACAGGGGGCGGGGGCTTTTGGTTCGGCATTCAGTACTTC. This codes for CASSDLTGGGGFWFGIQYF.

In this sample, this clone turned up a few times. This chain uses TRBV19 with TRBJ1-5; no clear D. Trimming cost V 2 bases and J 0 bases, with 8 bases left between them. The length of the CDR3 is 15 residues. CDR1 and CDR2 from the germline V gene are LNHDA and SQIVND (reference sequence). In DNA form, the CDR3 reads TGTGCCAGTAGTATATCGGGATATAGCAATCAGCCCCAGCATTTT. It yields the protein CASSISGYSNQPQHF.

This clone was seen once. The CDR3 DNA is TGTGCCATCAGGAGGGACAGGGGCCCGGATACGCAGTATTTT. It is translated as CAIRRDRGPDTQYF. The genes are TRBV10-3 and TRBJ2-3; TRBD1 agrees at 10 bases. This CDR3 is built from 14 residues. Germline values: CDR1 ENHRY, CDR2 SYGVKD. Trimming at V came to 6 bases and at J to 6 bases, leaving 6 bases not matched to a gene.

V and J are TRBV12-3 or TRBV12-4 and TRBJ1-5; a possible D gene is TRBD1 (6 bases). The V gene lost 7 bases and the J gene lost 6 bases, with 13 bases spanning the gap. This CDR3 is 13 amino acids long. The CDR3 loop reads CASTWDMGQPQHF. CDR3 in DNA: TGTGCCAGCACCTGGGACATGGGTCAGCCCCAGCATTTT.

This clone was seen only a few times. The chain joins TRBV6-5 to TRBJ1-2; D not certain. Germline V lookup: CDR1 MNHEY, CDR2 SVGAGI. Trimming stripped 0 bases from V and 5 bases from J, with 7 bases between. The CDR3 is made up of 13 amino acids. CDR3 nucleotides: TGTGCCAGCAGTTACTCGGCGGAATATGGCTACACCTTC. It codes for CASSYSAEYGYTF.

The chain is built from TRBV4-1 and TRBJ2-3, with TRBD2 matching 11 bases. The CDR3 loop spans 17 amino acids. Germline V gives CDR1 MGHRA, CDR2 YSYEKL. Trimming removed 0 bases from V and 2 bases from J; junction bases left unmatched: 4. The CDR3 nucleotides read TGCGCCAGCAGCCAAGAACCGACTAGCGGGACCACAGATACGCAGTATTTT. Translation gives CASSQEPTSGTTDTQYF.